This T cell receptor beta chain was found in a study of blood T cell repertoires in COVID-19. Sequenced by immunoSEQ multiplex PCR; TCRdb stores in-frame clones only, minus some. The data contain approximately 200,000 clones, 65% to 85% of them singletons. The CDR3 runs to 18 residues. The trim removed 5 bases at V and 3 bases at J, leaving 10 bases unmatched. Germline loops: CDR1 KGHDR, CDR2 SFDVKD. The chain carries TRBV24-1 and TRBJ2-7; 15 bases are a match to TRBD2. Material: peripheral blood. The clonotype was recovered from a woman over 75 with acute or convalescent COVID-19. This chain's CDR3 is CATSASPGLAGGHYEQYF. The CDR3 DNA reads TGTGCCACCAGTGCCTCCCCCGGACTAGCGGGGGGGCACTACGAGCAGTACTTC.